A single sample is the source of the 32 T cell receptor beta chains below, sequenced in a study of cytotoxic CD8 clonotypes in ibrutinib-treated CLL. Assay: immunoSEQ multiplex PCR; the TCRdb copy retains only in-frame clones and omits some. The sample lists about 130,000 clones, 80% to 90% occurring once. Sequenced here: PBMCs, sampled after 24 months of ibrutinib treatment. All receptors derive from a human donor with chronic lymphocytic leukemia.

This sequence joins TRBV6-1 and TRBJ2-2; TRBD2 might be the D (5 bases). The CDR3 totals 14 residues. V was shortened by 6 bases and J by 0 bases, with 8 bases between the two germline ends. CDR1 is MNHNS, CDR2 SASEGT, per germline. CDR3 loop: CASRGVPNTGELFF. The CDR3 DNA sequence: TGTGCCAGCAGGGGAGTCCCGAACACCGGGGAGCTGTTTTTT.

The genes are TRBV7-9 and TRBJ2-6, with D possibly matching TRBD2 (6 bases). The germline gives CDR1 SEHNR, CDR2 FQNEAQ (reference sequence). CDR3 length equals 17 residues. Trimming removed 3 bases from V and 4 bases from J, with 16 bases in between. DNA of the CDR3: TGTGCCAGCAGCTTTTCTTCGCGCGGGGCGGGGGCCAACGTCCTGACTTTC. This gives the protein CASSFSSRGAGANVLTF.

The chain has TRBV7-2 and TRBJ1-1; D gene unclear. Trimming shortened V by 5 bases and J by 0 bases, and 7 bases separated the two germline ends. Germline CDR1 reads SGHTA; CDR2 reads FQGNSA. This CDR3 contains 13 residues. CDR3: CASSEHLNTEAFF. The CDR3 DNA is TGTGCCAGCAGCGAACACCTGAACACTGAAGCTTTCTTT.

The chain has TRBV12-2 and TRBJ1-5. TRBV12-2 constitutes a pseudogene. This CDR3 is 13 amino acids long. In DNA, the CDR3 is TGTGCAAGCCCCCGGGACCCCAATCAGCCCCAGCATTTT. Translated, it gives CASPRDPNQPQHF.

The count of this clone is one. The chain joins TRBV30 to TRBJ2-7, with D uncertain. The germline gives CDR1 GTSNPN, CDR2 SVGIG (reference sequence). This CDR3 is built from 16 residues. V lost 3 bases, J lost 0 bases, and 18 bases lay in between. The CDR3 spells CAWSFRSTPPSYEQYF. The CDR3 nucleotides are TGTGCCTGGAGCTTCAGATCGACACCCCCCTCCTACGAGCAGTACTTC.

This chain links TRBV2 with TRBJ1-1; no definite D call. Germline assignment: CDR1 SNHLY and CDR2 FYNNEI. V lost 7 bases and J 0 bases, leaving 9 bases between the germline ends. This CDR3 is 13 amino acids long. The CDR3 DNA follows: TGTGCCAGCATGGGTTCAATGAACACTGAAGCTTTCTTT. Protein sequence: CASMGSMNTEAFF.

This clone was recorded once. The genes are TRBV9 and TRBJ2-1; the D call may be TRBD1 or TRBD2 (6 bases each). The germline V gene has CDR1 SGDLS and CDR2 YYNGEE. The CDR3 is 18 residues long. V gave up 1 base and J gave up 3 bases, with 20 bases separating them. CDR3 nucleotides: TGTGCCAGCAGCGTAAGGAAACAGGGAGGTAAAGACTACAATGAGCAGTTCTTC. It codes for CASSVRKQGGKDYNEQFF.

The V call is TRBV12-5, the J call TRBJ1-5; TRBD1 matches 8 bases. Looked up from germline, CDR1 is LGHNT and CDR2 is FRNRAP. This CDR3 contains 17 residues. J was trimmed by 1 base and V by 6 bases; bases with no gene match: 11. As DNA, the CDR3 is TGTGCTAGTGGCACCAGGGGGCAGGGAATAAGCAATCAGCCCCAGCATTTT. This codes for CASGTRGQGISNQPQHF.

About this clone itself: A junction end diverges from the germline sequence, so it may reflect a read error. This chain's CDR3 is CASRGRLRAEF. CDR3 nucleotide sequence: TGTGCCAGCAGGGGGAGGCTCCGGGCGGAATTT. The V gene is TRBV5-8, the J gene TRBJ1-3; D is unresolved. The CDR3 has 11 residues. Germline CDR1 and CDR2: SGHTS and YDEGEE.

This chain joins TRBV7-9 and TRBJ1-5; no clear D. The CDR3 runs 15 residues. Germline V gene sequence: CDR1 SEHNR, CDR2 FQNEAQ (reference sequence). Trimming removed 3 bases from V and 3 bases from J, with 12 bases in between. CDR3 loop: CASSFSSAINQPQHF. DNA of the CDR3: TGTGCCAGCAGCTTTAGTTCGGCTATCAATCAGCCCCAGCATTTT.

The chain combines TRBV4-3 with TRBJ1-4; maybe TRBD1 (6 bases). Per the germline V gene, CDR1 is LGHNA and CDR2 is YSLEER. The CDR3 sequence is 14 residues long. V shed 1 base and J shed 8 bases, with 11 bases lying between them. CDR3 nucleotides: TGCGCCAGCAGCCAAGGAACAGGGCGCGAAAAACTGTTTTTT. Residues: CASSQGTGREKLFF.

This clone was seen just once. This chain joins TRBV5-1 and TRBJ1-4, with 10 bases aligning to TRBD1. The CDR3 contains 16 residues. Germline CDR1 reads SGHRS; CDR2 reads YFSETQ. Losses at the gene ends were 3 bases for V and 3 bases for J; bases not matched to a gene: 5. The CDR3: CASSWGTGEANEKLFF. The CDR3 nucleotides read TGCGCCAGCAGCTGGGGGACAGGGGAGGCTAATGAAAAACTGTTTTTT.

This clone occurred once. V usage is TRBV7-2 and J usage is TRBJ1-3, with D maybe TRBD1 (6 bases). The ends were cut back, 4 bases at V and 3 bases at J, with 22 bases in the middle. The CDR3 covers 18 residues. The germline gives CDR1 SGHTA, CDR2 FQGNSA. The CDR3 sequence: CASSSLGHPSGGGNTIYF. CDR3 DNA sequence: TGTGCCAGCAGCTCCCTGGGACACCCTAGCGGGGGTGGAAACACCATATATTTT.

This clone was counted only a few times. The rearrangement uses TRBV19 and TRBJ2-7; D may match TRBD1 or TRBD2 (5 bases each). CDR1 is LNHDA, CDR2 SQIVND, per germline (reference sequence). Trimming stripped 7 bases from V and 3 bases from J, with 25 bases between. CDR3 length equals 17 residues. CDR3 DNA sequence: TGTGCCAGTACCCCACCCCGGGGCCCCTTTATTTACTACGAGCAGTACTTC. This translates into CASTPPRGPFIYYEQYF.

This clone was counted once. The chain links TRBV25-1 to TRBJ1-5; possible D gene TRBD1, 5 bases. Trimming took off 1 base at V and 9 bases at J, with 13 bases between the two ends. CDR1 and CDR2 (germline): MGHDK, SYGVNS. CDR3 size: 14 residues. DNA of the CDR3: TGTGCCAGCAGTGAATGGGGCGACCACGGGCCCCAGCATTTT. Protein sequence: CASSEWGDHGPQHF.

This clone has a handful of counts. The chain has TRBV6-1 and TRBJ1-6, with TRBD1 identical over 8 bases. The germline V gene encodes CDR1 MNHNS and CDR2 SASEGT. The CDR3 is 13 residues long. V lost 5 bases, J lost 7 bases, and 1 base stayed unmatched. The DNA for the CDR3 is TGTGCCAGCAGTAGACAGGGGAATTCACCCCTCCACTTT. Translated: CASSRQGNSPLHF.

The V and J genes are TRBV19 and TRBJ2-5; 15 bases map to TRBD2. V was pared by 8 bases and J by 5 bases, with 6 bases of the junction left unmatched. Looked up from germline, CDR1 is LNHDA and CDR2 is SQIVND (reference sequence). The CDR3 contains 15 residues. CDR3 in DNA: TGTGCCAGTCAAGGGACTAGCGGGGGGTCCGAGACCCAGTACTTC. It encodes CASQGTSGGSETQYF.

This CDR3 reads CASFTGQGWTGELFF. CDR3 nucleotides: TGCGCCAGCTTCACGGGACAGGGTTGGACCGGGGAGCTGTTTTTT. The chain combines TRBV10-2 with TRBJ2-2; 9 bases are shared with TRBD1. The CDR3 sequence is 15 residues long. V lost 8 bases, J lost 5 bases, and 9 bases stayed unmatched. Germline values: CDR1 WSHSY, CDR2 SAAADI.

The CDR3 coding sequence is TGCAGCGTTGGGGGAGGGGGCGTACTAGAAGCTTTCTTT. Protein sequence: CSVGGGGVLEAFF. The J gene is TRBJ1-1, the V gene TRBV29-1; 7 nucleotides agree with TRBD1. Germline CDR1 is SQVTM and CDR2 is ANQGSEA. Germline trimming cut 4 bases from V and 8 bases from J; bases unmatched to any gene: 10. The CDR3 extends over 13 amino acids. The variable domain in full, completed from reference TRBV29-1 and TRBJ1-1, reads SAVISQKPSRDICQRGTSLTIQCQVDSQVTMMFWYRQQPGQSLTLIATANQGSEATYESGFVIDKFPISRPNLTFSTLTVSNMSPEDSSIYLCSVGGGGVLEAFFGQGTRLTVV.

The V gene is TRBV5-4, the J gene TRBJ1-1; a possible D gene is TRBD1 (5 bases). This CDR3 has 14 residues. The V end was cut by 7 bases, the J end by 2 bases, with 15 bases between. Germline CDR1 SGHNT, CDR2 YYREEE (reference sequence). CDR3 residues: CASGGARGNTEAFF. CDR3 coding DNA: TGTGCCAGCGGCGGGGCTCGGGGAAACACTGAAGCTTTCTTT.

The V and J genes are TRBV19 and TRBJ2-3, with no clear D. From germline, CDR1 is LNHDA and CDR2 SQIVND (reference sequence). The CDR3 is 15 amino acids. V lost 3 bases and J lost 2, with 12 bases in between. The CDR3 DNA follows: TGTGCCAGTAGTATTTTGGCGGCGAACACAGATACGCAGTATTTT. It codes for CASSILAANTDTQYF.

A few counts support this clone. The chain employs TRBV19 and TRBJ2-3; TRBD2 aligns across 9 bases. CDR3 length: 16 amino acids. V gave up 6 bases and J gave up 5 bases; unmatched junction bases: 12. CDR1 is LNHDA, CDR2 SQIVND, per germline (reference sequence). The CDR3 region is CASSPLRRGGVDTQYF. DNA for the CDR3: TGTGCCAGTAGCCCGTTACGGCGGGGGGGTGTAGATACGCAGTATTTT.

The gene calls are TRBV11-2 and TRBJ2-3; 7 bases are a match to TRBD1. J was trimmed by 4 bases and V by 5 bases; bases with no gene match: 15. CDR3 length equals 17 residues. Germline V gene sequence: CDR1 SGHAT, CDR2 FQNNGV. The CDR3 DNA is TGTGCCAGCAGCATTAACACCGGGACAGTAGCCCCAGATACGCAGTATTTT. It codes for CASSINTGTVAPDTQYF.

This chain connects TRBV30 to TRBJ1-2, with D possibly matching TRBD1 (6 bases). Germline CDR1 reads GTSNPN; CDR2 reads SVGIG (reference sequence). This CDR3 has 17 amino acids. V was trimmed by 0 bases and J by 0 bases, leaving 17 bases between them. The CDR3: CAWSVNARGAPNYGYTF. In DNA, the CDR3 is TGTGCCTGGAGTGTAAACGCCAGGGGCGCTCCTAACTATGGCTACACCTTC.

This clone is a singleton in its sample. The V call is TRBV6-6, the J call TRBJ2-4; tentatively, D is TRBD1 (6 bases). The CDR3 is 13 residues long. Trimming left V 5 bases short and J 10 bases short, with 15 bases between. CDR1 is MNHNY and CDR2 is SVGAGI in the germline V gene (reference sequence). CDR3 residues: CASSPGQLTIQYF. The CDR3 DNA follows: TGTGCCAGCAGTCCTGGACAGCTCACAATTCAGTACTTC.

This clone has more than one count but fewer than ten. The gene calls are TRBV7-9 and TRBJ1-2, with D unclear. This CDR3 is 15 amino acids long. The ends were cut back, 1 base at V and 7 bases at J, with 16 bases in the middle. Germline CDR1 SEHNR, CDR2 FQNEAQ (reference sequence). This chain's CDR3 is CASSLGIDTDLGYTF. DNA of the CDR3: TGTGCCAGCAGCTTAGGAATTGACACGGACCTTGGCTACACCTTC.

The chain combines TRBV5-1 with TRBJ2-1; the match to TRBD2 covers 14 bases. Germline V CDR1 and CDR2: SGHRS, YFSETQ. V lost 5 bases to trimming and J lost 6 bases; unmatched junction nucleotides: 4. This CDR3 comprises 15 residues. DNA for the CDR3: TGCGCCAGCAGGCAGGGGACTAGCGGGGGCAATGAGCAGTTCTTC. Translation gives CASRQGTSGGNEQFF.

The chain carries TRBV5-1 and TRBJ2-7; D remains unclear. Trimming took 0 bases from V and 4 from J, leaving 11 bases between them. The CDR3 consists of 14 residues. The germline V gene has CDR1 SGHRS and CDR2 YFSETQ. The CDR3 loop is CASSLVGVRYEQYF. In DNA, the CDR3 is TGCGCCAGCAGCTTGGTTGGAGTTAGGTACGAGCAGTACTTC. The variable domain in full, completed from reference TRBV5-1 and TRBJ2-7, reads KAGVTQTPRYLIKTRGQQVTLSCSPISGHRSVSWYQQTPGQGLQFLFEYFSETQRNKGNFPGRFSGRQFSNSRSEMNVSTLELGDSALYLCASSLVGVRYEQYFGPGTRLTVT.

The chain couples TRBV11-1 to TRBJ2-7; 9 bases align to TRBD1. The germline V gene encodes CDR1 SGHAT and CDR2 FQDESV (reference sequence). The CDR3 spans 15 residues. The junction had 8 bases not matched to a gene; V was cut back by 4 bases and J by 4 bases. CDR3 coding DNA: TGTGCCAGCAGCTCAGCGAGCGACAGGGGGTACGAGCAGTACTTC. Its protein is CASSSASDRGYEQYF.

The chain is built from TRBV5-1 and TRBJ2-7, with TRBD1 identical over 12 bases. CDR1 SGHRS and CDR2 YFSETQ come from the germline V gene. This CDR3 is 18 amino acids long. V lost 1 base, J lost 1 base, and 9 bases stayed unmatched. The CDR3 DNA reads TGCGCCAGCAGCTTGAGATTTCCGGGACAGGGGGCTTCCTACGAGCAGTACTTC. It yields the protein CASSLRFPGQGASYEQYF.

The rearrangement joins TRBV6-5 to TRBJ1-1, with 7 positions matching TRBD1. The CDR3 extends over 13 amino acids. CDR1 MNHEY and CDR2 SVGAGI come from the germline V gene. After removal of 6 bases from V and 8 bases from J, the junction contained 9 bases not matched to a gene. This CDR3 is CASRGAGDSEAFF. The CDR3 bases are TGTGCCAGCAGGGGAGCAGGGGACAGCGAAGCTTTCTTT.

This rearrangement joins TRBV2 to TRBJ2-3; D uncertain. With 2 bases removed from V and 6 bases from J, the gap between germline ends came to 12 bases. The length of the CDR3 is 14 residues. Germline V gene data show CDR1 as SNHLY and CDR2 as FYNNEI. This CDR3 is CASSERVQTDTQYF. The CDR3 bases are TGTGCCAGCAGTGAAAGGGTACAAACGGATACGCAGTATTTT.